Presented here are 17 T cell receptor beta chains from one specimen sequenced in a study of cytomegalovirus exposure and HLA in healthy donors. Amplification used 60 Vbeta primers and 13 Jbeta primers. Sequencing was performed with immunoSEQ multiplex PCR; in TCRdb, only in-frame clones are kept and a portion is missing. The sample has more than 150,000 clones; around 80% are singletons. The sample consisted of PBMCs. These receptors came from a girl between 10 and 17 years old in good health and CMV-seropositive.

The chain uses TRBV10-2 and TRBJ2-7; TRBD1 might be the D (7 bases). The germline CDR1 and CDR2 sequences are WSHSY and SAAADI. This CDR3 is 15 amino acids long. Trimming stripped 3 bases from V and 4 bases from J, with 16 bases between. Here the CDR3 reads CASSDPGGGYYEQYF. The CDR3 DNA sequence: TGCGCCAGCAGTGACCCAGGGGGAGGATATTACGAGCAGTACTTC.

This sequence joins TRBV7-2 and TRBJ1-5, with 9 bases matching TRBD1. Germline loops: CDR1 SGHTA, CDR2 FQGNSA. The CDR3 covers 13 residues. The J segment lost 6 bases and the V segment lost 5 bases, leaving 2 bases of the junction unmatched. The chain's CDR3 is CASSLDRGQPQHF. CDR3 DNA sequence: TGTGCCAGCAGCCTGGACAGGGGTCAGCCCCAGCATTTT. Full variable domain (outside the CDR3, taken from reference TRBV7-2 and TRBJ1-5): GAGVSQSPSNKVTEKGKDVELRCDPISGHTALYWYRQSLGQGLEFLIYFQGNSAPDKSGLPSDRFSAERTGGSVSTLTIQRTQQEDSAVYLCASSLDRGQPQHFGDGTRLSIL.

The rearrangement uses TRBV5-1 and TRBJ2-5, with 10 bases matching TRBD1. Looked up from germline, CDR1 is SGHRS and CDR2 is YFSETQ. Trimming removed 5 bases from V and 9 bases from J; junction bases left unmatched: 16. This CDR3 region has 16 residues. CDR3 in amino acids: CASRLNRDRGLGAQYF. The CDR3 DNA is TGCGCCAGCAGACTAAACCGGGACAGGGGCCTAGGAGCCCAGTACTTC.

The chain carries TRBV9 and TRBJ2-1, with D uncertain. The germline CDR1 and CDR2 sequences are SGDLS and YYNGEE. This CDR3 is 14 amino acids long. V shed 0 bases and J shed 3 bases, with 7 bases lying between them. CDR3 sequence (DNA): TGTGCCAGCAGCGTAGCTAGTAACTACAATGAGCAGTTCTTC. This sequence encodes CASSVASNYNEQFF.

CDR3 nucleotides: TGTGCCAGCAGCGCCGAGGCTAGCGAATACAATGAGCAGTTCTTC. This codes for CASSAEASEYNEQFF. The V call is TRBV9, the J call TRBJ2-1; a possible D gene is TRBD2 (6 bases). Trimming stripped 3 bases from V and 4 bases from J, with 14 bases between. The V gene's germline CDR1 is SGDLS and CDR2 YYNGEE. This CDR3 is built from 15 residues.

The chain couples TRBV14 to TRBJ2-3; TRBD1 is a possible D gene (6 bases). This CDR3 spans 16 amino acids. Germline V CDR1 and CDR2: SGHDN, FVKESK. Trimming stripped 3 bases from V and 2 bases from J, with 15 bases between. CDR3 loop: CASSQGYGQLTDTQYF. CDR3 nucleotides: TGTGCCAGCAGCCAGGGTTACGGACAGCTCACAGATACGCAGTATTTT.

The rearrangement links TRBV10-3 to TRBJ1-2; D possibly corresponds to TRBD1 (6 bases). The CDR3 is 14 residues long. With 3 bases removed from V and 5 bases from J, the gap between germline ends came to 13 bases. Germline V gives CDR1 ENHRY, CDR2 SYGVKD. CDR3 protein: CAISESGESYGYTF. The DNA for the CDR3 is TGTGCCATCAGTGAATCAGGGGAATCATATGGCTACACCTTC.

CDR3 coding DNA: TGTGCCAGCAGTGCCGGGACTAGCGGGAGGCCAGGGTCCTACGAGCAGTACTTC. This encodes CASSAGTSGRPGSYEQYF. The chain recombines TRBV6-1 with TRBJ2-7, with 15 nucleotides matching TRBD2. Germline V gene sequence: CDR1 MNHNS, CDR2 SASEGT. This CDR3 contains 18 residues. J was trimmed by 1 base and V by 4 bases; bases with no gene match: 8.

CDR3: CASSPGDREPEAFF. The CDR3 bases are TGTGCCAGCAGTCCCGGGGACAGGGAGCCTGAAGCTTTCTTT. J is TRBJ1-1 and V is TRBV28; 9 bases agree with TRBD1. CDR3 length: 14 amino acids. Germline CDR1 is MDHEN and CDR2 is SYDVKM. V trimming: 5 bases; J trimming: 6 bases; junction bases outside the gene matches: 7.

As to this clone: The same CDR3 is also encoded by other DNA sequences in this sample. The rearrangement uses TRBV6-5 and TRBJ1-1, with a tentative D call TRBD1 (5 bases). The V end was cut by 5 bases, the J end by 1 base, with 8 bases between. Germline CDR1 is MNHEY and CDR2 is SVGAGI. This CDR3 is built from 13 residues. The CDR3 region has the DNA TGTGCCAGCAGTCGTACAGGGAACACTGAAGCTTTCTTT. Translated, it gives CASSRTGNTEAFF.

The gene calls are TRBV9 and TRBJ2-3; TRBD2 matches 11 bases. The germline CDR1 and CDR2 sequences are SGDLS and YYNGEE. V gave up 4 bases and J gave up 2 bases; unmatched junction bases: 6. This CDR3 has 16 residues. The CDR3 DNA is TGTGCCAGCAGCTCTCGACTAGCGGGGTTCACAGATACGCAGTATTTT. Its translation: CASSSRLAGFTDTQYF.

This clone was counted a single time. This sequence joins TRBV30 and TRBJ2-5; D is undetermined. CDR3 length: 10 residues. CDR1 GTSNPN and CDR2 SVGIG come from the germline V gene (reference sequence). V was cut by 4 bases and J by 4 bases, with 4 bases left in between. The CDR3, as DNA: TGTGCCTGGATGAGAGAGACCCAGTACTTC. Its protein is CAWMRETQYF.

The chain has TRBV29-1 and TRBJ2-5; possible D gene TRBD1, 6 bases. Germline assignment: CDR1 SQVTM and CDR2 ANQGSEA. The CDR3 extends over 12 amino acids. Trimming pared 4 bases from V and 1 base from J, leaving 7 bases between. The CDR3 nucleotides read TGCAGCGTTGGGGACACCCAAGAGACCCAGTACTTC. Protein product: CSVGDTQETQYF.

This chain connects TRBV7-9 to TRBJ2-7; 7 nucleotides line up with TRBD1. Germline CDR1 and CDR2: SEHNR and FQNEAQ (reference sequence). J lost 3 bases, V lost 1 base, and 3 bases had no gene match. The CDR3 loop spans 14 amino acids. The CDR3 protein is CASSLGGQRYEQYF. Here the CDR3 DNA reads TGTGCCAGCAGCTTAGGGGGACAGCGCTACGAGCAGTACTTC.

The rearrangement uses TRBV5-1 and TRBJ2-1; 12 positions match TRBD2. After removal of 5 bases from V and 7 bases from J, the junction contained 4 bases not matched to a gene. Germline lookup yields CDR1 SGHRS and CDR2 YFSETQ. The CDR3 sequence is 14 residues long. In DNA form, the CDR3 reads TGCGCCAGCAGTCTAGCGGGGGGGGGAAATGAGCAGTTCTTC. Encoded protein: CASSLAGGGNEQFF.

The rearrangement links TRBV5-4 to TRBJ2-7; 10 bases are shared with TRBD2. V trimming: 3 bases; J trimming: 2 bases; junction bases outside the gene matches: 5. The CDR3 sequence is 15 residues long. The germline V gene has CDR1 SGHNT and CDR2 YYREEE (reference sequence). For the CDR3, the DNA is TGTGCCAGCAGCTGGGGACTAGCGTTCACCTACGAGCAGTACTTC. Amino acids: CASSWGLAFTYEQYF.

The rearrangement links TRBV7-9 to TRBJ2-4; 7 bases fit TRBD1. V dropped 9 bases and J dropped 6; count of bases not matched to a gene: 8. This CDR3 spans 13 amino acids. Germline V gene data show CDR1 as SEHNR and CDR2 as FQNEAQ (reference sequence). CDR3 in amino acids: CASSDRQLNIQYF. The CDR3 DNA is TGTGCCAGTTCGGACAGGCAGCTAAACATTCAGTACTTC.